The 21 T cell receptor beta chains listed next were all sequenced from one sample in a study of blood T cell repertoires in COVID-19. Data came from immunoSEQ multiplex PCR; TCRdb stores just in-frame clones and leaves some out. The sample shows about 190,000 clones, roughly 84% of them seen only once. Sequencing used peripheral blood. These receptors originate from a woman aged 40 to 55 who had recovered from COVID-19.

This chain links TRBV15 with TRBJ2-2; D uncertain. Germline V gives CDR1 LNHNV, CDR2 YYDKDF (reference sequence). V dropped 0 bases and J dropped 7 bases, with 9 bases sitting between them. The CDR3 covers 14 residues. In DNA, the CDR3 is TGTGCCACCAGCAGAGATGAGAAGAGCGGGGAGCTGTTTTTT. Protein product: CATSRDEKSGELFF.

This chain connects TRBV29-1 to TRBJ2-1; D possibly corresponds to TRBD2 (7 bases). Germline V gene sequence: CDR1 SQVTM, CDR2 ANQGSEA. This CDR3 has 14 residues. V lost 4 bases to trimming and J lost 9 bases, with 19 bases between them. The DNA for the CDR3 is TGCAGCGTTGGAGGGGGGGGCGCGACAATTGAGCAGTTCTTC. Amino acids: CSVGGGGATIEQFF.

The rearrangement links TRBV5-1 to TRBJ1-1; D unclear. In germline, CDR1 is SGHRS, CDR2 YFSETQ. Trimming stripped 5 bases from V and 1 base from J, with 18 bases between. There are 16 residues in the CDR3. CDR3 DNA: TGCGCCAGCAGACCCTCAGGATTATTTGGGAACACTGAAGCTTTCTTT. As protein: CASRPSGLFGNTEAFF.

The chain joins TRBV30 to TRBJ2-7; possibly TRBD1 for D (6 bases). The length of the CDR3 is 16 residues. The germline V gene encodes CDR1 GTSNPN and CDR2 SVGIG (reference sequence). Trimming removed 3 bases at V and 0 bases at J, with 18 bases between. CDR3 DNA sequence: TGTGCCTGGAGCCTAGTGGGGGACAAGTTCTCCTACGAGCAGTACTTC. Amino acids: CAWSLVGDKFSYEQYF.

The chain joins TRBV28 to TRBJ2-7; tentative D call: TRBD2 (5 bases). CDR1 is MDHEN and CDR2 is SYDVKM in the germline V gene. CDR3 length equals 11 residues. Trimming removed 8 bases from V and 3 bases from J, with 8 bases in between. The CDR3 region is CASGSLYEQYF. CDR3 sequence (DNA): TGTGCCAGCGGGAGTCTCTACGAGCAGTACTTC.

The rearrangement uses TRBV9 and TRBJ2-1, with 7 nucleotides matching TRBD1. Germline lookup yields CDR1 SGDLS and CDR2 YYNGEE. The CDR3 loop spans 13 amino acids. Trimming cost V 4 bases and J 7 bases; bases outside gene matches: 5. The CDR3 bases are TGTGCCAGCAGCCCCCGGACAGGTAATGAGCAGTTCTTC. This gives the protein CASSPRTGNEQFF.

This clone turned up a few times. The V and J genes are TRBV7-9 and TRBJ2-2, with D uncertain. V dropped 3 bases and J dropped 4 bases, with 12 bases sitting between them. CDR3 size: 15 residues. The germline CDR1 and CDR2 sequences are SEHNR and FQNEAQ (reference sequence). In DNA form, the CDR3 reads TGTGCCAGCAGCTTTTGGCTTGAATCCACCGGGGAGCTGTTTTTT. Amino acids: CASSFWLESTGELFF. Combining the CDR3 with reference TRBV7-9 and TRBJ2-2 gives the whole variable domain DTGVSQNPRHKITKRGQNVTFRCDPISEHNRLYWYRQTLGQGPEFLTYFQNEAQLEKSRLLSDRFSAERPKGSFSTLEIQRTEQGDSAMYLCASSFWLESTGELFFGEGSRLTVL.

The sample holds many counts of this clone. The genes are TRBV5-4 and TRBJ2-7; D gene ambiguous. CDR1 is SGHNT, CDR2 YYREEE, per germline (reference sequence). Trimming stripped 0 bases from V and 3 bases from J, with 16 bases between. The CDR3 loop spans 16 amino acids. The CDR3 spells CASSLDPGGFSYEQYF. In nucleotides, the CDR3 is TGTGCCAGCAGCTTGGACCCTGGCGGTTTCAGCTACGAGCAGTACTTC.

V is TRBV19 and J is TRBJ2-7, with 15 bases lining up with TRBD2. With V trimmed by 5 bases and J by 2 bases, 4 bases remained unmatched. Germline V CDR1 and CDR2: LNHDA, SQIVND (reference sequence). The CDR3 loop spans 16 amino acids. Here the CDR3 reads CASSLGLAGGPYEQYF. The CDR3 DNA is TGTGCCAGTAGTCTAGGACTAGCGGGAGGGCCCTACGAGCAGTACTTC. Full variable domain (rest looked up from reference TRBV19 and TRBJ2-7): DGGITQSPKYLFRKEGQNVTLSCEQNLNHDAMYWYRQDPGQGLRLIYYSQIVNDFQKGDIAEGYSVSREKKESFPLTVTSAQKNPTAFYLCASSLGLAGGPYEQYFGPGTRLTVT.

The rearrangement links TRBV7-2 to TRBJ2-7, with 8 bases lining up with TRBD1. Germline V gene lookup returns CDR1 SGHTA and CDR2 FQGNSA. The J segment lost 2 bases and the V segment lost 5 bases, leaving 8 bases of the junction unmatched. The CDR3 has 15 residues. The CDR3 region has the DNA TGTGCCAGCAGCCGCGACAGGGGAGGACCCTACGAGCAGTACTTC. Amino acid sequence: CASSRDRGGPYEQYF.

This clone was observed a handful of times. The chain is built from TRBV30 and TRBJ2-7, with 9 bases lining up with TRBD2. The CDR3 has 15 residues. Germline values: CDR1 GTSNPN, CDR2 SVGIG (reference sequence). Trimming at V came to 5 bases and at J to 9 bases, leaving 17 bases not matched to a gene. The CDR3 spells CAWGGKTSGVRLQYF. CDR3 DNA: TGTGCCTGGGGGGGGAAGACTAGCGGAGTTCGCCTGCAGTACTTC. The entire variable domain, with the rest obtained from reference TRBV30 and TRBJ2-7, is as follows: SQTIHQWPATLVQPVGSPLSLECTVEGTSNPNLYWYRQAAGRGLQLLFYSVGIGQISSEVPQNLSASRPQDRQFILSSKKLLLSDSGFYLCAWGGKTSGVRLQYFGPGTRLTVT.

This clone was seen a few times. The chain couples TRBV6-5 to TRBJ1-3, with D perhaps matching TRBD1 (5 bases). The germline V gene encodes CDR1 MNHEY and CDR2 SVGAGI. Trimming took off 10 bases at V and 3 bases at J, with 13 bases between the two ends. CDR3 size: 13 residues. The CDR3 protein is CATLGGDGNTIYF. DNA for the CDR3: TGTGCCACCCTCGGGGGGGATGGAAACACCATATATTTT.

The chain combines TRBV30 with TRBJ2-1; D perhaps matches TRBD1 (5 bases). Germline V gives CDR1 GTSNPN, CDR2 SVGIG (reference sequence). The CDR3 is 11 residues long. V lost 1 base to trimming and J lost 15 bases, with 13 bases between them. CDR3 in amino acids: CAWSGLRVLFF. CDR3 nucleotide sequence: TGTGCCTGGAGTGGCCTCAGGGTTCTGTTCTTC. Looking up the rest from reference TRBV30 and TRBJ2-1 gives the full variable domain: SQTIHQWPATLVQPVGSPLSLECTVEGTSNPNLYWYRQAAGRGLQLLFYSVGIGQISSEVPQNLSASRPQDRQFILSSKKLLLSDSGFYLCAWSGLRVLFFGPGTRLTVL.

This chain uses TRBV5-1 with TRBJ2-7, with D perhaps TRBD2 (6 bases). Looked up from germline, CDR1 is SGHRS and CDR2 is YFSETQ. Trimming took 4 bases from V and 2 from J, leaving 13 bases between them. This CDR3 is 14 amino acids long. The DNA for the CDR3 is TGCGCCAGCAGCCCGGGACTCTCCCCCTACGAGCAGTACTTC. It yields the protein CASSPGLSPYEQYF.

J is TRBJ2-1 and V is TRBV19, with 8 bases identical to TRBD2. Germline V gene sequence: CDR1 LNHDA, CDR2 SQIVND (reference sequence). With 7 bases clipped from V and 9 bases from J, the junction kept 14 bases outside the gene matches. The CDR3 runs to 15 residues. CDR3 DNA sequence: TGTGCCAGTAAATTAGTTGGAGCGGGAGCGGGTGAGCAGTTCTTC. This translates into CASKLVGAGAGEQFF.

The genes are TRBV27 and TRBJ2-1; TRBD2 might be the D (5 bases). The CDR3 sequence is 15 residues long. V lost 5 bases to trimming and J lost 0 bases, with 11 bases between them. The germline V gene has CDR1 MNHEY and CDR2 SMNVEV (reference sequence). CDR3 region: CASSPRDPSYNEQFF. The CDR3 DNA is TGTGCCAGCAGTCCGAGGGATCCCTCCTACAATGAGCAGTTCTTC.

This clone was seen a single time. The CDR3 DNA reads as TGTGCCACCAGCAGAGTGGGGACAGCTTACAATGAGCAGTTCTTC. This encodes CATSRVGTAYNEQFF. The rearrangement uses TRBV15 and TRBJ2-1; 7 bases agree with TRBD1. Germline lookup yields CDR1 LNHNV and CDR2 YYDKDF (reference sequence). CDR3 length equals 15 residues. The V segment lost 1 base and the J segment 4 bases; nucleotides outside the gene matches: 4. The variable domain in full, completed from reference TRBV15 and TRBJ2-1, reads DAMVIQNPRYQVTQFGKPVTLSCSQTLNHNVMYWYQQKSSQAPKLLFHYYDKDFNNEADTPDNFQSRRPNTSFCFLDIRSPGLGDTAMYLCATSRVGTAYNEQFFGPGTRLTVL.

This chain connects TRBV18 to TRBJ1-5, with 12 bases fitting TRBD1. The CDR3 length is 16 residues. With 3 bases clipped from V and 1 base from J, the junction kept 1 base outside the gene matches. Germline loops: CDR1 KGHSH, CDR2 LQKENI. CDR3 region: CASSPGQGASNQPQHF. As DNA, the CDR3 is TGTGCCAGCTCACCGGGACAGGGGGCAAGCAATCAGCCCCAGCATTTT.

This chain joins TRBV6-1 and TRBJ1-1, with TRBD1 matching 9 bases. V lost 2 bases, J lost 4 bases, and 5 bases stayed unmatched. Germline lookup yields CDR1 MNHNS and CDR2 SASEGT. The CDR3 has 15 residues. The CDR3 loop is CASSEYRQGGTEAFF. The CDR3 DNA sequence: TGTGCCAGCAGTGAATATCGACAGGGGGGCACTGAAGCTTTCTTT.

V is TRBV9 and J is TRBJ2-5; D is possibly TRBD2 (6 bases). CDR3 length equals 13 residues. Looked up from germline, CDR1 is SGDLS and CDR2 is YYNGEE. Trimming pared 3 bases from V and 4 bases from J, leaving 10 bases between. The CDR3 is CASSDRGGETQYF. CDR3 nucleotide sequence: TGTGCCAGCAGCGATCGGGGAGGAGAGACCCAGTACTTC. Full variable domain (remainder filled in from reference TRBV9 and TRBJ2-5): DSGVTQTPKHLITATGQRVTLRCSPRSGDLSVYWYQQSLDQGLQFLIQYYNGEERAKGNILERFSAQQFPDLHSELNLSSLELGDSALYFCASSDRGGETQYFGPGTRLLVL.

This chain connects TRBV18 to TRBJ1-6, with D possibly TRBD1 on 5 matching bases. Germline CDR1 reads KGHSH; CDR2 reads LQKENI. V was trimmed by 1 base and J by 10 bases, leaving 8 bases between them. The CDR3 totals 13 residues. The CDR3 DNA reads TGTGCCAGCTCACCACGGGGGGAGTCACCCCTCCACTTT. This codes for CASSPRGESPLHF.